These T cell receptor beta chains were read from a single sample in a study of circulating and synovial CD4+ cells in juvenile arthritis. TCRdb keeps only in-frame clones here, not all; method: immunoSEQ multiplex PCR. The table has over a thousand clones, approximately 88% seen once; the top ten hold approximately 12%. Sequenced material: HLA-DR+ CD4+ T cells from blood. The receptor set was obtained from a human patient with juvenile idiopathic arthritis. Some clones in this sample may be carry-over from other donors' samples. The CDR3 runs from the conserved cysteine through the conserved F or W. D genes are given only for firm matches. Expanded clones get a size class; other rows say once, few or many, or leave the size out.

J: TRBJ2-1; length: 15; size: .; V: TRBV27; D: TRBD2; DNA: TGTGCCAGCAGTTTAACGAGGGAGGGGTTCAATGAGCAGTTCTTC; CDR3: CASSLTREGFNEQFF
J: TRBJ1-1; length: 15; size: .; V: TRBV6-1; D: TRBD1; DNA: TGTGCCAGCGCGACAGGGGGCGCGGTAGACACTGAAGCTTTCTTT; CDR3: CASATGGAVDTEAFF
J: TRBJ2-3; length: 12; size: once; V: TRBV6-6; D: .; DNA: TGTGCCAGCCTAGGGGGCACAGATACGCAGTATTTT; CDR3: CASLGGTDTQYF
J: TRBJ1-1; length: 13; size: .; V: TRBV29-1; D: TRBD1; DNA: TGCAGCGTGAGGGGGACAGGTGGGACTGAAGCTTTCTTT; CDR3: CSVRGTGGTEAFF
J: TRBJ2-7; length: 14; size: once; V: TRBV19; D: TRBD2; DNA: TGTGCCAGTTCTCGGACTAGCGGGTACTACGAGCAGTACTTC; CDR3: CASSRTSGYYEQYF
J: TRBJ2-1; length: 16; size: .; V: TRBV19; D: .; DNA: TGTGCCAGTAGTATAACCCTCGACACCGTTGGCAATGAGCAGTTCTTC; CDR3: CASSITLDTVGNEQFF
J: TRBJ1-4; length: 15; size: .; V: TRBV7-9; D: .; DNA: TGTGCCAGCAGCTTAGGATCCAGATCTAATGAAAAACTGTTTTTT; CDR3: CASSLGSRSNEKLFF
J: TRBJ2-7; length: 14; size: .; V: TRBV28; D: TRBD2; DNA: TGTGCCAGCAGTCTCGCGGGAGGGCCCGACGAGCAGTACTTC; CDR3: CASSLAGGPDEQYF
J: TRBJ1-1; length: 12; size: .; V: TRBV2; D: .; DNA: TGTGCCAGCAGTGACAGGTACACTGAAGCTTTCTTT; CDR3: CASSDRYTEAFF
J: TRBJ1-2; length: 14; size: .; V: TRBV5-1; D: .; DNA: TGCGCCAGCAGCTTGGTAGGCAGGGCCTATGGCTACACCTTC; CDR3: CASSLVGRAYGYTF
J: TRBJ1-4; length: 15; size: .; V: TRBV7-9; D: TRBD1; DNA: TGTGCCAGCAGCCGAGAGAGGGGGCTTAATGAAAAACTGTTTTTT; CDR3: CASSRERGLNEKLFF
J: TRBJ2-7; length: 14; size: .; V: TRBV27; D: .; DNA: TGTGCCAGCACTTATGGGCGGGGCCCTTACGAGCAGTACTTC; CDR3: CASTYGRGPYEQYF
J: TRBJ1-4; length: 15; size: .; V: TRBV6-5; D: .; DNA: TGTGCCAGCAGTTACACTGGCACTGGAGGGGAAAAACTGTTTTTT; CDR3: CASSYTGTGGEKLFF
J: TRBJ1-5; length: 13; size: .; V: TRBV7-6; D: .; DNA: TGTGCCAGCAGCTTAGGGGGCGGGGAGCCTCAGCATTTT; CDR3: CASSLGGGEPQHF
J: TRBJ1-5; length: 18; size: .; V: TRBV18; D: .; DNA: TGTGCCAGCTCGCAGAGCGGGACGGTTCTAGGGTTAGATCAGCCCCAGCATTTT; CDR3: CASSQSGTVLGLDQPQHF
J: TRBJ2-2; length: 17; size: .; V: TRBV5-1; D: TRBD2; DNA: TGCGCCAGCAACCGGGGTAGCGGGACCGCGAACACCGGGGAGCTGTTTTTT; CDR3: CASNRGSGTANTGELFF
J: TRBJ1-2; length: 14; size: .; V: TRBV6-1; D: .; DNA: TGTGCCAGCAGTGACACTGCTGGTCCCTATGGCTACACCTTC; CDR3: CASSDTAGPYGYTF
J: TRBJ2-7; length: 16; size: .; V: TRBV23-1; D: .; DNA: TGCGCCAGCAGTCAACGTTCAGGGCATCGTCCAACCGAGCAGTACTTC; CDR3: CASSQRSGHRPTEQYF
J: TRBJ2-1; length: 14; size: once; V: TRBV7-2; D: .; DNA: TGTGCCAGCAGCTTAGATCCCTTCTACAATGAGCAGTTCTTC; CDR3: CASSLDPFYNEQFF
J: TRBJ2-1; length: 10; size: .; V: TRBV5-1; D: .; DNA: TGCGCCAGCAAGGGGAATGAGCAGTTCTTC; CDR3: CASKGNEQFF
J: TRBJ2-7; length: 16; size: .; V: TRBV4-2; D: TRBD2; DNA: TGTGCCAGCAGCCAAGATTTCCGGTCGGGAGGGAACGAGCAGTACTTC; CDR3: CASSQDFRSGGNEQYF
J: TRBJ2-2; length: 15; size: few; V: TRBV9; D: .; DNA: TGTGCCAGCAGCCCGGCCCAGGGGGGAACCGGGGAGCTGTTTTTT; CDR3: CASSPAQGGTGELFF
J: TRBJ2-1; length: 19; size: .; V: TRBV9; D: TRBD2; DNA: TGTGCCAGCAGCGCGGGGGGAAGCCGCCCCTTAAGCTCCTACAATGAGCAGTTCTTC; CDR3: CASSAGGSRPLSSYNEQFF
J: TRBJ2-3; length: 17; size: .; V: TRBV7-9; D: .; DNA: TGTGCCAGCAGCTTAGGCTCTCTATCGGGAGTTGGAGATACGCAGTATTTT; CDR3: CASSLGSLSGVGDTQYF
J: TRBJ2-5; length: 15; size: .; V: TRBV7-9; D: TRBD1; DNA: TGTGCCAGCAGCCATAAACAGGGGGCTTGGGAGACCCAGTACTTC; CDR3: CASSHKQGAWETQYF
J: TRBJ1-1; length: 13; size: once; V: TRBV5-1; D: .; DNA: TGCGCCAGCAGCCCCAATGCGGGTACTGAAGCTTTCTTT; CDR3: CASSPNAGTEAFF
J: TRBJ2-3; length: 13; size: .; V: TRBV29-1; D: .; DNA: TGCAGCGTTGAGGGGGGAGGCACAGATACGCAGTATTTT; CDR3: CSVEGGGTDTQYF
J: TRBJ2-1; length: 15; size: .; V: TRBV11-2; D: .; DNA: TGTGCCAGCAGCTTAGGGGCGACACCGAGCAATGAGCAGTTCTTC; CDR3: CASSLGATPSNEQFF
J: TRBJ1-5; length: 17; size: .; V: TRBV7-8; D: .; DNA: TGTGCCAGCAGCTTAGGAAGCCTCCGGGAGAGCAATCAGCCCCAGCATTTT; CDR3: CASSLGSLRESNQPQHF
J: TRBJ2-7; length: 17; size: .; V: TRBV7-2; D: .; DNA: TGTGCCAGCAGCTTTACCCGGGACTCCGCGATCCCCTACGAGCAGTACTTC; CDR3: CASSFTRDSAIPYEQYF
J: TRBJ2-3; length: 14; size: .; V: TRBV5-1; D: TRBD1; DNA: TGCGCCAGCGGGACAGAGCCTCGCACAGATACGCAGTATTTT; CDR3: CASGTEPRTDTQYF
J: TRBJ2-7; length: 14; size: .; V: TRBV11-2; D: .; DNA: TGTGCCAGCAGCTCAAGACAGGAGACCTACGAGCAGTACTTC; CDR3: CASSSRQETYEQYF
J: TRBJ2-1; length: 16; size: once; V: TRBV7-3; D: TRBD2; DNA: TGTGCCAGCAGCCCCAACTCCGGGACTAGCGGCAATGAGCAGTTCTTC; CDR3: CASSPNSGTSGNEQFF